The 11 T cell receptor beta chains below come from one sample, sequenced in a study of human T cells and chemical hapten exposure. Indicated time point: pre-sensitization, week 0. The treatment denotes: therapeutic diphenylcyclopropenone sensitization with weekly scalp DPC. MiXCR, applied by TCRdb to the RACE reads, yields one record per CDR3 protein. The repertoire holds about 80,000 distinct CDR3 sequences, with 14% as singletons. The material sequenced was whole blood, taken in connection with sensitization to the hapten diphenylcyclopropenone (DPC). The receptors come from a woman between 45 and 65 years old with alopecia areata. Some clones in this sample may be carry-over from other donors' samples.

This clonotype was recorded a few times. CDR3 protein: CASSPGRETQYF. CDR3 DNA sequence: TGTGCCAGCAGCCCGGGGCGAGAGACCCAGTACTTC. The V call is TRBV7-2, the J call TRBJ2-5; D could derive from TRBD1 or TRBD2 (5 bases each). V shed 5 bases and J shed 4 bases, with 8 bases lying between them. Germline CDR1 SGHTA, CDR2 FQGNSA. The CDR3 loop spans 12 amino acids.

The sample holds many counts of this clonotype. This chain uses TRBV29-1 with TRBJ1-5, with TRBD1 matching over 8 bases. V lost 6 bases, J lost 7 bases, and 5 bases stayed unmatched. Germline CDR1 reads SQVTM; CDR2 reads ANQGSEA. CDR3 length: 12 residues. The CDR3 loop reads CSVGTGGQPQHF. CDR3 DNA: TGCAGCGTGGGGACAGGTGGGCAGCCCCAGCATTTT.

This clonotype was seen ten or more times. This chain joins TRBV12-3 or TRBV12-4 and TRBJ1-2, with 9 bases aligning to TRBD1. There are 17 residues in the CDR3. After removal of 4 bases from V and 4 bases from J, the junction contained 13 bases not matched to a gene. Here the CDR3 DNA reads TGTGCCAGCAGTTCAACCCCCGGGACAGGGTCTGGCTATGGCTACACCTTC. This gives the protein CASSSTPGTGSGYGYTF.

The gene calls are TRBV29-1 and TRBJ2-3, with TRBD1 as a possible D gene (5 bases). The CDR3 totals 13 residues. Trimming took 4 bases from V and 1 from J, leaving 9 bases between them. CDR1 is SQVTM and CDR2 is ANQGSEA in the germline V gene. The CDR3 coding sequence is TGCAGCGTTGGGCAGGGCGGCACAGATACGCAGTATTTT. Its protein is CSVGQGGTDTQYF.

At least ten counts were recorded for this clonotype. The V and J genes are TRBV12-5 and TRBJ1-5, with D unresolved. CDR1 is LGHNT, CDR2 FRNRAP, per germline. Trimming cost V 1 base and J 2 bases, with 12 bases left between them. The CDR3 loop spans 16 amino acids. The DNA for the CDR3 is TGTGCTAGTGGTTTGGGTGACCTGACGGGCAATCAGCCCCAGCATTTT. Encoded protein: CASGLGDLTGNQPQHF.

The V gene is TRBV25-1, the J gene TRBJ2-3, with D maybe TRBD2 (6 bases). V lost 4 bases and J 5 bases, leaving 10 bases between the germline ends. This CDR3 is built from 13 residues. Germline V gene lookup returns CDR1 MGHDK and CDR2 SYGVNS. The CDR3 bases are TGTGCCAGCAGTGTCCCCGGGAGAGATACGCAGTATTTT. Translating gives CASSVPGRDTQYF.

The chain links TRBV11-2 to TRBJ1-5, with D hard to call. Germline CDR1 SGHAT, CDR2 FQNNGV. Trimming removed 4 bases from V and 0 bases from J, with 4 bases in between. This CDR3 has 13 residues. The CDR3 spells CASSSNSNQPQHF. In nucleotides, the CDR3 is TGTGCCAGCAGCTCCAATAGCAATCAGCCCCAGCATTTT.

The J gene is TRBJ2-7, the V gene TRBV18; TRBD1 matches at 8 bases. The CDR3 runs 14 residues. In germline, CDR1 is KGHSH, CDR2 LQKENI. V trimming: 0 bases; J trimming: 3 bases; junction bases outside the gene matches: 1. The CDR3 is CASSPPDRDYEQYF. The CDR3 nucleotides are TGTGCCAGCTCACCACCGGACAGGGACTACGAGCAGTACTTC.

The chain's CDR3 is CASSLRVSATNEKLFF. CDR3 DNA: TGTGCCAGCAGCTTGAGGGTCTCTGCAACTAATGAAAAACTGTTTTTT. The chain has TRBV5-5 and TRBJ1-4; D not certain. V was trimmed by 1 base and J by 0 bases, leaving 10 bases between them. The CDR3 is 16 residues long. From germline, CDR1 is SGHKS and CDR2 YYEKEE (reference sequence).

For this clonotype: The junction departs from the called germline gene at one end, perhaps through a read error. The CDR3, as DNA: TGTGCCAGCCGCCGACTAGCGGGAGAGGCCCAGTACTTC. Translation: CASRRLAGEAQYF. The chain is built from TRBV27 and TRBJ2-5, with 12 bases that match TRBD2. CDR1 is MNHEY and CDR2 is SMNVEV in the germline V gene (reference sequence). The CDR3 covers 13 residues.

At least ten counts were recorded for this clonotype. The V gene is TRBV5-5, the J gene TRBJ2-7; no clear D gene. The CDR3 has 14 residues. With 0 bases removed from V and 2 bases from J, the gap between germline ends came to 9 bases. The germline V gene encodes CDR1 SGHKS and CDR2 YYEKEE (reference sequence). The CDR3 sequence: CASSLAVRPYEQYF. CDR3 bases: TGTGCCAGCAGCTTGGCCGTCAGGCCCTACGAGCAGTACTTC.